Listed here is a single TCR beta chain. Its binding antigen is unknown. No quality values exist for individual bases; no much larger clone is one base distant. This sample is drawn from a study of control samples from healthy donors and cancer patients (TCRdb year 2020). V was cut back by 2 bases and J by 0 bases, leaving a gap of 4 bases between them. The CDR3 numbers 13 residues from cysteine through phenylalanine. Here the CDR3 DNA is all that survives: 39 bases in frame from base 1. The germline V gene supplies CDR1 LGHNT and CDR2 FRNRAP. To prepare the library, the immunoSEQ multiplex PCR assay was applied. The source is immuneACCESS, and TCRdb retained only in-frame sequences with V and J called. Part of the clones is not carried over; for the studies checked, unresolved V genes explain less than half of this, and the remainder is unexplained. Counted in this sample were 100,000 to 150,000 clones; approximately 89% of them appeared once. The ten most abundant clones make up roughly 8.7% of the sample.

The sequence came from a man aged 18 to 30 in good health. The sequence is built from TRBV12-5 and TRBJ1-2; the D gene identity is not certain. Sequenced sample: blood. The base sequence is TGTGCTAGTGGTTTGCAGACTAACTATGGCTACACCTTC. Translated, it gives CASGLQTNYGYTF.